A single sample is the source of the 2 T cell receptor beta chains below, sequenced in a study of pediatric ulcerative colitis. TCRdb's table, derived via immunoSEQ multiplex PCR, lists solely in-frame clones and lacks some. This sample carries 30,000 to 40,000 clones, roughly 82% of them seen once, and the ten largest clones take approximately 9%. Rectal tissue came from one to two pinch biopsies taken at colonoscopy. The sample taken for sequencing was gut tissue. These receptors originate from a boy younger than 18 with severe ulcerative colitis.

This clone was detected only once. The V and J genes are TRBV9 and TRBJ2-2; TRBD1 matches 11 bases. Germline trimming cut 4 bases from V and 2 bases from J; bases unmatched to any gene: 4. Germline CDR1 is SGDLS and CDR2 is YYNGEE. The CDR3 contains 16 residues. The CDR3 loop is CASSPRTGGNTGELFF. In nucleotides, the CDR3 is TGTGCCAGCAGCCCGAGGACAGGGGGCAACACCGGGGAGCTGTTTTTT.

The chain combines TRBV19 with TRBJ1-3; D gene unclear. The CDR3 is 14 residues long. The V end lost 6 bases, the J end lost 0 bases, and 9 bases lay between the germline ends. Germline CDR1 and CDR2: LNHDA and SQIVND (reference sequence). The CDR3 here is CASRDTGSGNTIYF. Here the CDR3 DNA reads TGTGCCAGTAGAGACACCGGCTCTGGAAACACCATATATTTT.